Listed below are T cell receptor beta chains from one sample, sequenced in a study of control samples from healthy donors and cancer patients. Sequencing used immunoSEQ multiplex PCR; TCRdb keeps in-frame clones, though not all of them. The sample records approximately 230,000 clones, 82% being singletons. Material for sequencing was PBMCs. The receptors derive from a woman aged 55-75 years with lung cancer. Both conserved end residues are part of each CDR3. A D gene is named only where the DNA matches it firmly. The listing skips clone size in some rows; elsewhere it reads once, few, many or a size class.

cdr3_aa: CASSGLAGVWNEQFF; d_call: TRBD2; clone_size: NA; v_call: TRBV5-1
cdr3_aa: CASSPLPGTSTGELFF; d_call: TRBD2; clone_size: once; v_call: TRBV5-4
cdr3_aa: CASSSGGQMNTEAFF; d_call: TRBD1; clone_size: NA; v_call: TRBV5-4
cdr3_aa: CAWSVKTGANEQFF; d_call: TRBD1; clone_size: NA; v_call: TRBV30
cdr3_aa: CASSPGTGSTEAFF; d_call: TRBD1; clone_size: NA; v_call: TRBV28
cdr3_aa: CASSLGAGGVYEQFF; d_call: TRBD2; clone_size: NA; v_call: TRBV7-2
cdr3_aa: CASSPWGVGTEAFF; d_call: NA; clone_size: NA; v_call: TRBV5-1
cdr3_aa: CASSMISGADQPQHF; d_call: NA; clone_size: NA; v_call: TRBV2
cdr3_aa: CASSPAGGTDTQYF; d_call: TRBD2; clone_size: NA; v_call: TRBV6-5
cdr3_aa: CASSLAGTGNTIYF; d_call: NA; clone_size: NA; v_call: TRBV7-9
cdr3_aa: CASRDRYITHNEQFF; d_call: NA; clone_size: NA; v_call: TRBV28
cdr3_aa: CASSSWGLAGGWSSYEQYF; d_call: TRBD2; clone_size: NA; v_call: TRBV27
cdr3_aa: CASSLDGPTTDTQYF; d_call: NA; clone_size: NA; v_call: TRBV7-9
cdr3_aa: CATRPAGGWNEQFF; d_call: TRBD2; clone_size: NA; v_call: TRBV19
cdr3_aa: CASSPRTRSGGNTEAFF; d_call: NA; clone_size: NA; v_call: TRBV9
cdr3_aa: CASRTRNEHGYTF; d_call: NA; clone_size: NA; v_call: TRBV27
cdr3_aa: CASSLIGLAIQETQYF; d_call: TRBD2; clone_size: NA; v_call: TRBV28
cdr3_aa: CASTPGGADGPQHF; d_call: TRBD1; clone_size: NA; v_call: TRBV19
cdr3_aa: CASSQARGSYTF; d_call: NA; clone_size: NA; v_call: TRBV3-1/TRBV3-2
cdr3_aa: CASSKGEEGLAPLCYEQYF; d_call: NA; clone_size: NA; v_call: TRBV21-1
cdr3_aa: CASSAAQETQYF; d_call: NA; clone_size: NA; v_call: TRBV2
cdr3_aa: CASSLAGNNEQFF; d_call: NA; clone_size: NA; v_call: TRBV13
cdr3_aa: CASSLSIVETQYF; d_call: NA; clone_size: NA; v_call: TRBV27
cdr3_aa: CASSLSIPLGGAGNQPQHF; d_call: NA; clone_size: NA; v_call: TRBV28
cdr3_aa: CASSFSPGNTIYF; d_call: NA; clone_size: few; v_call: TRBV7-9
cdr3_aa: CASSIGNSPLHF; d_call: NA; clone_size: NA; v_call: TRBV19
cdr3_aa: CAWLGTRAYEQYF; d_call: NA; clone_size: NA; v_call: TRBV30
cdr3_aa: CSASPLTGDTEAFF; d_call: TRBD1; clone_size: NA; v_call: TRBV20-1
cdr3_aa: CATSESTGAEQYF; d_call: TRBD1; clone_size: NA; v_call: TRBV24-1
cdr3_aa: CASSTLLNTEAFF; d_call: NA; clone_size: NA; v_call: TRBV6-2/TRBV6-3
cdr3_aa: CATQTDSPYEQYF; d_call: NA; clone_size: once; v_call: TRBV6-5
cdr3_aa: CASSLRTGGNTDTQYF; d_call: TRBD1; clone_size: NA; v_call: TRBV9
cdr3_aa: CASSPGGGGNQPQHF; d_call: NA; clone_size: NA; v_call: TRBV5-6
cdr3_aa: CASSFPAGVGTDTQYF; d_call: TRBD2; clone_size: NA; v_call: TRBV18
cdr3_aa: CASSGTGEDAPLHF; d_call: TRBD1; clone_size: few; v_call: TRBV2
cdr3_aa: CASTGQNNSPLHF; d_call: TRBD1; clone_size: once; v_call: TRBV6-5
cdr3_aa: CASSYGGVPAYGYTF; d_call: NA; clone_size: NA; v_call: TRBV6-5
cdr3_aa: CASSQAGTNYGYTF; d_call: NA; clone_size: NA; v_call: TRBV3-1/TRBV3-2
cdr3_aa: CASSSDKLDTQYF; d_call: NA; clone_size: NA; v_call: TRBV2
cdr3_aa: CASQGFYSNQPQHF; d_call: NA; clone_size: NA; v_call: TRBV19
cdr3_aa: CASSIGQTYEQYF; d_call: NA; clone_size: NA; v_call: TRBV18
cdr3_aa: CASSLKGIDYEQYF; d_call: NA; clone_size: NA; v_call: TRBV27
cdr3_aa: CASSLVGEHEQYF; d_call: NA; clone_size: few; v_call: TRBV7-8
cdr3_aa: CARSFPGTSGSNEQFF; d_call: TRBD2; clone_size: once; v_call: TRBV5-3
cdr3_aa: CASRTTHEETQYF; d_call: NA; clone_size: NA; v_call: TRBV6-5
cdr3_aa: CASSLVAGVKNIQYF; d_call: NA; clone_size: NA; v_call: TRBV11-2
cdr3_aa: CASSRQLAEEQFF; d_call: NA; clone_size: NA; v_call: TRBV6-2/TRBV6-3
cdr3_aa: CASSSPAGSNEQFF; d_call: NA; clone_size: NA; v_call: TRBV5-4
cdr3_aa: CASSLVQLGTKGYTF; d_call: NA; clone_size: NA; v_call: TRBV5-6
cdr3_aa: CASSGPGTGSHYGYTF; d_call: TRBD1; clone_size: NA; v_call: TRBV7-9
cdr3_aa: CATSASGGKNIQYF; d_call: TRBD2; clone_size: NA; v_call: TRBV24-1
cdr3_aa: CATKERNGPNDF; d_call: NA; clone_size: NA; v_call: TRBV10-3
cdr3_aa: CASSPVWGAYEQYF; d_call: NA; clone_size: NA; v_call: TRBV6-5
cdr3_aa: CASSGYQETQYF; d_call: NA; clone_size: NA; v_call: TRBV3-1/TRBV3-2
cdr3_aa: CASSLIAGDYNEQFF; d_call: TRBD2; clone_size: NA; v_call: TRBV7-3